Listed below are T cell receptor beta chains from one sample, sequenced in a study of response to subunit inactivated influenza vaccine. TCRdb recomputed calls from the RT-PCR reads with MiXCR, one row per CDR3 protein. This table has about 830,000 distinct CDR3 sequences, less than 20% appearing once. The sample was PBMCs from blood, taken around 5 days after vaccination. The receptors shown here come from a man between 50 and 59 years old who received an inactivated influenza vaccine. CDR3s include the opening cysteine and the closing phenylalanine or tryptophan. The order of the fields is D gene, J gene, V gene, CDR3 length, clone size, CDR3 protein, CDR3 DNA. The D gene is left open where the match is weak. Not every row has a clone size; where given, it reads once, few, many or a size class.

d_gene: .
j_gene: TRBJ2-5
v_gene: TRBV6-1
len: 15
abundance: many
CDR3aa: CASRAGPKSQETQYF
CDR3nt: TGTGCCAGCAGGGCAGGACCGAAATCACAAGAGACCCAGTACTTC

d_gene: .
j_gene: TRBJ2-5
v_gene: TRBV10-3
len: 15
abundance: .
CDR3aa: CAISDSGAVQETQYF
CDR3nt: TGTGCCATCAGTGATTCGGGGGCCGTACAAGAGACCCAGTACTTC

d_gene: TRBD1
j_gene: TRBJ1-6
v_gene: TRBV7-2
len: 15
abundance: few
CDR3aa: CASSYGTGLNSPLHF
CDR3nt: TGTGCCAGCAGCTACGGGACAGGGCTTAATTCACCCCTCCACTTT

d_gene: TRBD2
j_gene: TRBJ2-7
v_gene: TRBV28
len: 19
abundance: .
CDR3aa: CASSLLGLAGGAPVSEQYF
CDR3nt: TGTGCCAGCAGTTTATTAGGTTTAGCGGGAGGAGCCCCCGTCTCCGAGCAGTACTTC

d_gene: .
j_gene: TRBJ2-7
v_gene: TRBV5-1
len: 15
abundance: .
CDR3aa: CASSLDPGSYYEQYF
CDR3nt: TGCGCCAGCAGCTTGGACCCAGGGTCATACTACGAGCAGTACTTC

d_gene: .
j_gene: TRBJ2-7
v_gene: TRBV5-1
len: 13
abundance: .
CDR3aa: CASSLEGRNEQYF
CDR3nt: TGCGCCAGCAGCTTGGAGGGGCGCAACGAGCAGTACTTC

d_gene: .
j_gene: TRBJ2-3
v_gene: TRBV6-5
len: 14
abundance: .
CDR3aa: CASSYSRPTDTQYF
CDR3nt: TGTGCCAGCAGTTACTCGAGGCCCACAGATACGCAGTATTTT

d_gene: .
j_gene: TRBJ1-2
v_gene: TRBV20-1
len: 14
abundance: .
CDR3aa: CSARGQGRDYGYTF
CDR3nt: TGCAGTGCTAGAGGGCAGGGGCGGGACTATGGCTACACCTTC

d_gene: .
j_gene: TRBJ2-2
v_gene: TRBV4-1
len: 18
abundance: few
CDR3aa: CASSQGFLTGRATGELFF
CDR3nt: TGCGCCAGCAGCCAAGGATTCCTGACAGGGAGGGCGACCGGGGAGCTGTTTTTT

d_gene: .
j_gene: TRBJ1-3
v_gene: TRBV7-2
len: 15
abundance: .
CDR3aa: CASSLEWAAGNTIYF
CDR3nt: TGTGCCAGCAGCTTAGAGTGGGCAGCTGGAAACACCATATATTTT

d_gene: .
j_gene: TRBJ1-4
v_gene: TRBV10-3
len: 16
abundance: few
CDR3aa: CAISVGRTSSNEKLFF
CDR3nt: TGTGCCATCAGTGTTGGCAGGACTTCCTCTAATGAAAAACTGTTTTTT

d_gene: .
j_gene: TRBJ2-7
v_gene: TRBV10-3
len: 13
abundance: many
CDR3aa: CAIREQGSYEQYF
CDR3nt: TGTGCCATCAGAGAACAGGGCTCCTACGAGCAGTACTTC

d_gene: .
j_gene: TRBJ2-5
v_gene: TRBV6-1
len: 16
abundance: few
CDR3aa: CASSEKGRKSEETQYF
CDR3nt: TGTGCCAGCAGTGAAAAAGGCAGAAAGTCAGAAGAGACCCAGTACTTC

d_gene: .
j_gene: TRBJ2-7
v_gene: TRBV20-1
len: 13
abundance: many
CDR3aa: CSAKASSSYEQYF
CDR3nt: TGCAGTGCCAAGGCTAGCAGCTCCTACGAGCAGTACTTC

d_gene: .
j_gene: TRBJ1-6
v_gene: TRBV20-1
len: 13
abundance: .
CDR3aa: CSAPLTLNSPLHF
CDR3nt: TGCAGTGCTCCCCTTACCCTTAATTCACCCCTCCACTTT

d_gene: .
j_gene: TRBJ2-1
v_gene: TRBV4-3
len: 12
abundance: .
CDR3aa: CASSQGGTQQFF
CDR3nt: TGCGCCAGCAGCCAAGGCGGGACCCAGCAGTTCTTC

d_gene: TRBD1
j_gene: TRBJ2-3
v_gene: TRBV2
len: 16
abundance: few
CDR3aa: CASSEGTGVSTDTQYF
CDR3nt: TGTGCCAGCAGTGAAGGCACAGGGGTAAGCACAGATACGCAGTATTTT

d_gene: .
j_gene: TRBJ1-1
v_gene: TRBV3-1
len: 13
abundance: .
CDR3aa: CASSQERGAEAFF
CDR3nt: TGTGCCAGCAGCCAAGAGAGGGGGGCTGAAGCTTTCTTT

d_gene: .
j_gene: TRBJ1-5
v_gene: TRBV5-8
len: 16
abundance: few
CDR3aa: CASSQSDRSPNQPQHF
CDR3nt: TGTGCCAGCAGCCAAAGCGACCGAAGCCCCAATCAGCCCCAGCATTTT

d_gene: TRBD2
j_gene: TRBJ2-1
v_gene: TRBV7-9
len: 15
abundance: .
CDR3aa: CASSSTTGTSGRQFF
CDR3nt: TGTGCCAGCAGCTCCACCACCGGGACTAGCGGGAGGCAGTTCTTC

d_gene: .
j_gene: TRBJ2-7
v_gene: TRBV5-1
len: 12
abundance: many
CDR3aa: CASSMGQHEQYF
CDR3nt: TGCGCCAGCAGCATGGGACAACACGAGCAGTACTTC

d_gene: TRBD2
j_gene: TRBJ2-1
v_gene: TRBV7-9
len: 15
abundance: .
CDR3aa: CASSQGLAGSGEQFF
CDR3nt: TGTGCCAGCAGCCAAGGCCTAGCGGGAAGCGGTGAGCAGTTCTTC

d_gene: .
j_gene: TRBJ1-5
v_gene: TRBV6-5
len: 15
abundance: few
CDR3aa: CASSYSPDSNQPQHF
CDR3nt: TGTGCCAGCAGTTACTCGCCAGATAGCAATCAGCCCCAGCATTTT

d_gene: .
j_gene: TRBJ2-1
v_gene: TRBV5-1
len: 16
abundance: .
CDR3aa: CTSSLVPGAWGNEQFF
CDR3nt: TGCACCAGCAGCTTGGTTCCCGGAGCTTGGGGCAATGAGCAGTTCTTC

d_gene: .
j_gene: TRBJ1-1
v_gene: TRBV28
len: 11
abundance: few
CDR3aa: CASSFSFLTFF
CDR3nt: TGTGCCAGCAGTTTTTCGTTTCTGACTTTCTTT

d_gene: TRBD1
j_gene: TRBJ2-5
v_gene: TRBV6-1
len: 15
abundance: .
CDR3aa: CASSGPGTVQETQYF
CDR3nt: TGTGCCAGCAGTGGACCCGGGACAGTCCAAGAGACCCAGTACTTC

d_gene: .
j_gene: TRBJ2-1
v_gene: TRBV20-1
len: 15
abundance: few
CDR3aa: CSAHKAGTLYNEQFF
CDR3nt: TGCAGTGCTCATAAGGCCGGGACACTTTACAATGAGCAGTTCTTC

d_gene: TRBD1
j_gene: TRBJ2-7
v_gene: TRBV9
len: 14
abundance: few
CDR3aa: CASSLRDSPYEQYF
CDR3nt: TGTGCCAGCAGCCTCCGGGACAGTCCCTACGAGCAGTACTTC

d_gene: .
j_gene: TRBJ2-5
v_gene: TRBV5-1
len: 15
abundance: .
CDR3aa: CASSFWYAEQETQYF
CDR3nt: TGCGCCAGCAGCTTCTGGTACGCAGAACAAGAGACCCAGTACTTC

d_gene: .
j_gene: TRBJ2-6
v_gene: TRBV29-1
len: 13
abundance: many
CDR3aa: CSVRGWGANVLTF
CDR3nt: TGCAGCGTTCGGGGTTGGGGGGCCAACGTCCTGACTTTC

d_gene: TRBD2
j_gene: TRBJ2-7
v_gene: TRBV7-6
len: 14
abundance: few
CDR3aa: CASSGTSGHYEQYF
CDR3nt: TGTGCCAGCAGCGGAACTAGCGGACACTACGAGCAGTACTTC

d_gene: TRBD2
j_gene: TRBJ2-2
v_gene: TRBV7-9
len: 15
abundance: many
CDR3aa: CASSLTGGPSGELFF
CDR3nt: TGTGCCAGCAGCTTGACGGGGGGGCCCTCCGGGGAGCTGTTTTTT

d_gene: TRBD1
j_gene: TRBJ1-2
v_gene: TRBV18
len: 18
abundance: .
CDR3aa: CASSHNALPGQGAQGYTF
CDR3nt: TGTGCCAGCTCACACAACGCCTTACCGGGACAGGGGGCGCAGGGCTACACCTTC

d_gene: TRBD1
j_gene: TRBJ2-7
v_gene: TRBV4-3
len: 15
abundance: .
CDR3aa: CASSQDPTGGREQYF
CDR3nt: TGCGCCAGCAGCCAAGATCCAACAGGGGGCCGGGAGCAGTACTTC

d_gene: TRBD1
j_gene: TRBJ2-7
v_gene: TRBV7-8
len: 14
abundance: once
CDR3aa: CASSLVGGNYEQYF
CDR3nt: TGTGCCAGCAGTTTAGTAGGGGGCAATTACGAGCAGTACTTC

d_gene: TRBD2
j_gene: TRBJ2-3
v_gene: TRBV4-2
len: 18
abundance: many
CDR3aa: CASSPRGSGTTGTDTQYF
CDR3nt: TGTGCCAGCAGCCCTCGAGGTAGCGGGACCACAGGTACAGATACGCAGTATTTT

d_gene: .
j_gene: TRBJ2-3
v_gene: TRBV7-9
len: 15
abundance: few
CDR3aa: CASSRGVHGTDTQYF
CDR3nt: TGTGCCAGCAGTAGGGGTGTGCACGGCACAGATACGCAGTATTTT

d_gene: .
j_gene: TRBJ2-5
v_gene: TRBV29-1
len: 12
abundance: .
CDR3aa: CSVEVEGQTQYF
CDR3nt: TGCAGCGTTGAAGTGGAGGGCCAGACCCAGTACTTC

d_gene: TRBD2
j_gene: TRBJ2-1
v_gene: TRBV12-3/TRBV12-4
len: 18
abundance: few
CDR3aa: CASSPRTSGNRYYNEQFF
CDR3nt: TGTGCCAGCAGTCCAAGGACTAGCGGGAACCGATATTACAATGAGCAGTTCTTC

d_gene: .
j_gene: TRBJ1-1
v_gene: TRBV7-9
len: 14
abundance: .
CDR3aa: CASSFDSLSTEAFF
CDR3nt: TGTGCCAGCAGCTTCGACAGCTTGAGCACTGAAGCTTTCTTT

d_gene: TRBD1
j_gene: TRBJ2-3
v_gene: TRBV20-1
len: 14
abundance: many
CDR3aa: CSADRGPDTDTQYF
CDR3nt: TGCAGTGCTGACAGGGGGCCGGACACAGATACGCAGTATTTT

d_gene: .
j_gene: TRBJ2-7
v_gene: TRBV24-1
len: 13
abundance: many
CDR3aa: CATSDPPYYEQYF
CDR3nt: TGTGCCACCAGTGACCCACCTTACTACGAGCAGTACTTC

d_gene: TRBD1
j_gene: TRBJ1-1
v_gene: TRBV12-3/TRBV12-4
len: 14
abundance: .
CDR3aa: CASRGTGGAAEAFF
CDR3nt: TGTGCCAGCAGGGGAACAGGGGGCGCAGCTGAAGCTTTCTTT

d_gene: .
j_gene: TRBJ2-1
v_gene: TRBV6-2/TRBV6-3
len: 14
abundance: .
CDR3aa: CATVTRTWPYEQFF
CDR3nt: TGTGCCACCGTCACCCGGACTTGGCCCTATGAGCAGTTCTTC

d_gene: .
j_gene: TRBJ1-4
v_gene: TRBV20-1
len: 11
abundance: .
CDR3aa: CSARVGDKLFF
CDR3nt: TGCAGTGCTAGAGTGGGAGATAAACTGTTTTTT

d_gene: TRBD1
j_gene: TRBJ2-7
v_gene: TRBV14
len: 14
abundance: few
CDR3aa: CASTLGTGAYEQYF
CDR3nt: TGTGCCAGCACCCTGGGGACAGGGGCCTACGAGCAGTACTTC

d_gene: .
j_gene: TRBJ2-1
v_gene: TRBV5-1
len: 13
abundance: .
CDR3aa: CASSPLDTVGQFF
CDR3nt: TGCGCCAGCAGCCCGCTTGACACCGTTGGCCAGTTCTTC

d_gene: TRBD1
j_gene: TRBJ2-7
v_gene: TRBV28
len: 14
abundance: few
CDR3aa: CASSETGTGSEQYF
CDR3nt: TGTGCCAGCAGTGAAACCGGGACAGGGTCCGAGCAGTACTTC

d_gene: .
j_gene: TRBJ2-1
v_gene: TRBV4-3
len: 14
abundance: many
CDR3aa: CASTQGPPHNEQFF
CDR3nt: TGCGCCAGCACCCAGGGGCCTCCTCACAATGAGCAGTTCTTC

d_gene: TRBD1
j_gene: TRBJ2-7
v_gene: TRBV29-1
len: 15
abundance: many
CDR3aa: CSVELRDRSSYEQYF
CDR3nt: TGCAGCGTTGAACTCCGGGACAGAAGCTCCTACGAGCAGTACTTC